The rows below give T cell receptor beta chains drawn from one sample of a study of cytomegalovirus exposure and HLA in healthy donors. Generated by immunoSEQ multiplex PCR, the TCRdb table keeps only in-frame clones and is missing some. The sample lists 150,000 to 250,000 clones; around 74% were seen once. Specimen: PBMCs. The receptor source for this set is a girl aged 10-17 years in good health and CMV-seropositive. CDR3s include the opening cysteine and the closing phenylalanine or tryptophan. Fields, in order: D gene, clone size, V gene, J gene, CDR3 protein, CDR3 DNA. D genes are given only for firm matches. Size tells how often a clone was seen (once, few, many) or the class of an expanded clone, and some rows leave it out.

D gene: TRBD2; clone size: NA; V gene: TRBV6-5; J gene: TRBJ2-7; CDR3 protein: CASSYSRTSSHEQYF; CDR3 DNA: TGTGCCAGCAGTTACTCGAGGACTAGTTCCCACGAGCAGTACTTC
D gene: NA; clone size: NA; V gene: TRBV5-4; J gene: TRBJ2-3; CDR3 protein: CASSITGSTDTQYF; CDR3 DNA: TGTGCCAGCAGCATAACAGGGAGCACAGATACGCAGTATTTT
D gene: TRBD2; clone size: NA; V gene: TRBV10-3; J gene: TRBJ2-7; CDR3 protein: CAISGTRPPYEQYF; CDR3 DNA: TGTGCCATCAGTGGGACTAGACCCCCCTACGAGCAGTACTTC
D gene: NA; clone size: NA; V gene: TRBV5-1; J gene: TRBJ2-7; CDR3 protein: CASSPYAADGPYEQYF; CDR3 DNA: TGCGCCAGCAGCCCGTACGCGGCCGACGGCCCCTACGAGCAGTACTTC
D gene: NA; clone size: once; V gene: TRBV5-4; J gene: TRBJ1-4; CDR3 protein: CASRSGTGNEKLFF; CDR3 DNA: TGTGCCAGCAGATCCGGGACTGGTAATGAAAAACTGTTTTTT
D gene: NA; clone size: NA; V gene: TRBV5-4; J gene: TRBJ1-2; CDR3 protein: CASSMDSNYGYTF; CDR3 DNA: TGTGCCAGCAGCATGGACAGCAACTATGGCTACACCTTC
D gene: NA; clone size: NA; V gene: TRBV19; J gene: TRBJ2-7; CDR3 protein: CASSAGHGEQYF; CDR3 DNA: TGTGCCAGTAGCGCAGGGCACGGCGAGCAGTACTTC
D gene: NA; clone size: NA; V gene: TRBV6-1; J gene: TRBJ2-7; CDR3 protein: CASSEVTGSPYEQYF; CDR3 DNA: TGTGCCAGCAGTGAAGTAACAGGGTCCCCCTACGAGCAGTACTTC
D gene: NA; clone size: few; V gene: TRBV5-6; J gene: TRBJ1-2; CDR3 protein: CASSSRGYDYGYTF; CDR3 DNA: TGTGCCAGCAGCTCTAGAGGGTATGACTATGGCTACACCTTC
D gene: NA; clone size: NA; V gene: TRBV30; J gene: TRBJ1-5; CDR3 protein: CAWSHGAVWNQPQHF; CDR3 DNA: TGTGCCTGGAGTCACGGAGCAGTTTGGAATCAGCCCCAGCATTTT
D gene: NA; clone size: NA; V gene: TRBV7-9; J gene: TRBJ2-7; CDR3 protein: CASSGYRAPYEQYF; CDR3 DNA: TGTGCCAGCAGCGGGTACAGGGCCCCCTACGAGCAGTACTTC
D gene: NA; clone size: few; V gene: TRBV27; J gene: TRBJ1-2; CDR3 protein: CASSPPGGGYTF; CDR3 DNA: TGTGCCAGCAGTCCACCCGGGGGTGGCTACACCTTC
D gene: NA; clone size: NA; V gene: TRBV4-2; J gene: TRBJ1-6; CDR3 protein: CASSQDSGRYNSPLHF; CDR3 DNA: TGTGCCAGCAGCCAAGACTCAGGGCGCTATAATTCACCCCTCCACTTT
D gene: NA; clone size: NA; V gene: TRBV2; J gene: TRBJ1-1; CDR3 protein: CASGSVNTEAFF; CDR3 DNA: TGTGCCAGCGGTTCGGTGAACACTGAAGCTTTCTTT
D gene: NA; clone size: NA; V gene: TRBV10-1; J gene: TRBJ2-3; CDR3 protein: CARSPSVDTQYF; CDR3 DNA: TGCGCCAGGTCCCCCAGTGTTGATACGCAGTATTTT
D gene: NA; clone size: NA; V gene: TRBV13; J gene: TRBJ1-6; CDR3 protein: CARYRGSPLHF; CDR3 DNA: TGTGCCAGGTATAGGGGTTCACCCCTCCACTTT
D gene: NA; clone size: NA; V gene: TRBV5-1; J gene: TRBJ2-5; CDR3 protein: CASIGGVGGQETQYF; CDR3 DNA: TGCGCCAGCATAGGTGGGGTCGGGGGTCAAGAGACCCAGTACTTC
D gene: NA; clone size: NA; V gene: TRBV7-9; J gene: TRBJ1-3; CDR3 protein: CASSSQGSGNTIYF; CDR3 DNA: TGTGCCAGCAGTTCACAGGGCTCTGGAAACACCATATATTTT
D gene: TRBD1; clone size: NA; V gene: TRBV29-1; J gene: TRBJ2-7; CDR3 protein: CSVEDLQGASYEQYF; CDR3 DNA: TGCAGCGTTGAAGACCTCCAGGGGGCCTCCTACGAGCAGTACTTC
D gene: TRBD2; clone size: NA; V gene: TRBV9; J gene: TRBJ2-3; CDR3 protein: CASSALTSGGALGDTQYF; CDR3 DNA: TGTGCCAGCAGCGCCCTAACTAGCGGGGGGGCTTTGGGAGATACGCAGTATTTT
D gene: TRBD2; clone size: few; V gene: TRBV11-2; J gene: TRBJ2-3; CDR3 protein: CASSLDLGLAGDLTQYF; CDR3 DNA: TGTGCCAGCAGCTTAGATCTAGGGCTAGCGGGGGACCTTACGCAGTATTTT
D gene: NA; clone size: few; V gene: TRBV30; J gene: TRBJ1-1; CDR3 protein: CAWRSTGSGGTEAFF; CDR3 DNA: TGTGCCTGGAGGTCTACAGGGTCGGGTGGCACTGAAGCTTTCTTT
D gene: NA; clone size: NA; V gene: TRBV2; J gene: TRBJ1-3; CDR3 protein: CASSEEARNTIYF; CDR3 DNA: TGTGCCAGCAGTGAAGAGGCCAGGAACACCATATATTTT
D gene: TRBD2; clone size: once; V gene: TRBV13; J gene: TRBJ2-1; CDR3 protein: CASSSTLKLAGGVNEQFF; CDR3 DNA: TGTGCCAGCAGCTCCACCCTCAAACTAGCGGGGGGGGTAAATGAGCAGTTCTTC
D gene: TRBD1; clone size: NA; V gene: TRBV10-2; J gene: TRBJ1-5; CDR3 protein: CASSESPWTGAKQPQHF; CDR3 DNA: TGCGCCAGCAGTGAGTCTCCCTGGACAGGGGCTAAACAGCCCCAGCATTTT
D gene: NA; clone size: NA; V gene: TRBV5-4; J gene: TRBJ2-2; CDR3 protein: CASNLWVQGPTGELFF; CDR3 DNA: TGTGCCAGCAACTTATGGGTCCAGGGCCCCACCGGGGAGCTGTTTTTT
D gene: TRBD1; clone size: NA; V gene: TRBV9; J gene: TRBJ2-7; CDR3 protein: CASSEGAFSYEQYF; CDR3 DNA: TGTGCCAGCAGTGAGGGGGCATTCTCCTACGAGCAGTACTTC
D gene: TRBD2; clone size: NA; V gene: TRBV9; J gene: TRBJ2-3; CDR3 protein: CASSVGLAARTDTQYF; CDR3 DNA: TGTGCCAGCAGCGTCGGTCTAGCGGCCCGCACAGATACGCAGTATTTT